This T cell receptor (beta chain) came from a study of vaccination and CD4 T cells after COVID-19. Specified time point: late sampling 161 to 241 days after vaccination in three convalescent patients. The treatment: approximately nine-day PBMC culture with coronavirus spike peptide pools or control peptides (ViraFEST assay). A remark on this clonotype: Its antigen is not identified.

Scientists ran DNA taken from cultured CD4+ T cells through the Oncomine TCR Beta short-read assay for sequencing. Each CDR3 protein gets one entry after TCRdb re-called the PCR reads with MiXCR. Of tens of thousands of distinct CDR3 sequences in the sample, around two fifths were seen once. CDR1 and CDR2 (germline): SGHTA, FQGNSA. V dropped 5 bases and J dropped 4 bases, with 13 bases sitting between them. The CDR3 loop spans 14 amino acids. The V call is TRBV7-2, the J call TRBJ2-3, with D possibly matching TRBD2 (6 bases). The receptor was derived from a human donor who had recovered from COVID-19. Sequenced material: CD4+ T cells from blood, cultured in vitro, taken about 7 months after SARS-CoV-2 vaccination. CDR3 DNA: TGTGCCAGCAGCCCGGGACTCCGGGCAGATACGCAGTATTTT. Protein: CASSPGLRADTQYF.